This TCR beta chain is drawn from a study of control samples from healthy donors and cancer patients. Germline CDR1 reads LNHDA; CDR2 reads SQIVND (reference sequence). V gave up 6 bases and J gave up 8 bases; unmatched junction bases: 8. The CDR3 extends over 14 amino acids. Sequenced by immunoSEQ multiplex PCR; TCRdb stores in-frame clones only, minus some. This table holds under 85,000 clones, 80% to 90% found once. J is TRBJ2-1 and V is TRBV19; the match to TRBD1 covers 9 bases. The origin of this receptor is a man in his fifties or sixties with head and neck cancer. Sequenced: PBMCs. CDR3: CASRAGQGFDEQFF. The CDR3 DNA is TGTGCCAGTAGAGCGGGACAGGGCTTTGATGAGCAGTTCTTC.